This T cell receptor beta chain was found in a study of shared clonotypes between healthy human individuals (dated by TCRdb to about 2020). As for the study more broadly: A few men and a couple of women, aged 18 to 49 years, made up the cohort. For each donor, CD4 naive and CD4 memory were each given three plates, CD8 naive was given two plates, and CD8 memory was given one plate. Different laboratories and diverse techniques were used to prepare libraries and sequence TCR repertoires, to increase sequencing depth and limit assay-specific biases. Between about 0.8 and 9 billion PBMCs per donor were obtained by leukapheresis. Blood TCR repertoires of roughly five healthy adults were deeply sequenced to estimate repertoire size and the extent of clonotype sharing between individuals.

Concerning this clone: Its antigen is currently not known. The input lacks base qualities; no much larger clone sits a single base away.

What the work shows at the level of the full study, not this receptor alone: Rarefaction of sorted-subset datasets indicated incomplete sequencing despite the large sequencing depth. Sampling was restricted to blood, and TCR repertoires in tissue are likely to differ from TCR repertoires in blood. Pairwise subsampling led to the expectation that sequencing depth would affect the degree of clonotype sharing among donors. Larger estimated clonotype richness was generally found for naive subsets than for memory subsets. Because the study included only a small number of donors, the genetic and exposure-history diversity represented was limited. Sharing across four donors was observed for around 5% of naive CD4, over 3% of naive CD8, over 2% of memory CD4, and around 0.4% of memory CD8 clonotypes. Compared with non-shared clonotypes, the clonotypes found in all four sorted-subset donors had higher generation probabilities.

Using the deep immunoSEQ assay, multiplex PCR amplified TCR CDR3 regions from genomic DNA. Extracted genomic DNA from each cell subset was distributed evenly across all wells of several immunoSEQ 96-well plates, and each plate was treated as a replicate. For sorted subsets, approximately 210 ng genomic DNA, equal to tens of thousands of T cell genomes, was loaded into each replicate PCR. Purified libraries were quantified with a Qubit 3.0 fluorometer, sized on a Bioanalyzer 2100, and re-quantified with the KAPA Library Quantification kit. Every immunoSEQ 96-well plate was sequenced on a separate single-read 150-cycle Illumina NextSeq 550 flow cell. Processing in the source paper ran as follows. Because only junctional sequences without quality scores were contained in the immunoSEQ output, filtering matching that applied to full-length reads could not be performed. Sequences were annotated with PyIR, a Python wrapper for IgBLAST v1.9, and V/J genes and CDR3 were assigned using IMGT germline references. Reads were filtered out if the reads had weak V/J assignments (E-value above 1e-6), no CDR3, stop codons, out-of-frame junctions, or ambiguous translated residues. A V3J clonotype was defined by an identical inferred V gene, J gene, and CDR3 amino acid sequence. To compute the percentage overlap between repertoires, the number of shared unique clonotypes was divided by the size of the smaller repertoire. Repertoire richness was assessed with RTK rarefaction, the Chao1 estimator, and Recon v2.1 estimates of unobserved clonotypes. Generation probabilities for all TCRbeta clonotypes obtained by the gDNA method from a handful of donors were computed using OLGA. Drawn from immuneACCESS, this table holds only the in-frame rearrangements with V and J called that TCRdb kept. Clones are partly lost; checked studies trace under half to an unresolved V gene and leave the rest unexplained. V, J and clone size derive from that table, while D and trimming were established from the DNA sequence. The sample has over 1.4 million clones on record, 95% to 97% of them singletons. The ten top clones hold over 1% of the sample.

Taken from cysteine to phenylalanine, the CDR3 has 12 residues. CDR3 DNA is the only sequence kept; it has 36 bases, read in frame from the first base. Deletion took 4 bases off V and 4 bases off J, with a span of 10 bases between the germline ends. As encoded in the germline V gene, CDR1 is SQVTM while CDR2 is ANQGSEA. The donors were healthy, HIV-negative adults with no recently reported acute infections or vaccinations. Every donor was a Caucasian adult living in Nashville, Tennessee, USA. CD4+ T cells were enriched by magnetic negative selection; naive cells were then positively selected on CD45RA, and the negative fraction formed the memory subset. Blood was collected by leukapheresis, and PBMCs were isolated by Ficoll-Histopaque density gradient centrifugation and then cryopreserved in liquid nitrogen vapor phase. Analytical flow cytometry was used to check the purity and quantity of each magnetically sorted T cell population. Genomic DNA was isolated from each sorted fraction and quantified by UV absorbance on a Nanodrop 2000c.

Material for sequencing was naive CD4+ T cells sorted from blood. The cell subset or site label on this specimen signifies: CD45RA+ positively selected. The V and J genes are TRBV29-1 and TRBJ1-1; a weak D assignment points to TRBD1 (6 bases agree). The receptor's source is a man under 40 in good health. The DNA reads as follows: TGCAGCGTTGGGGAAGGGGGCACTGAAGCTTTCTTT. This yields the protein CSVGEGGTEAFF.